Sequencing of this T cell receptor (beta chain) was carried out in a study of cytomegalovirus exposure and HLA in healthy donors. Points from the study as a whole: Apparent HLA restriction characterized most CMV-associated TCR beta chains in a later analysis. As a later analysis showed, several of the most significant clusters appeared to be linked to common viral pathogens.

The donors were healthy bone marrow donors. Both 60 Vbeta primers and 13 Jbeta primers went into the PCR. This table comes from immunoSEQ multiplex PCR, and its TCRdb copy is limited to in-frame clones, with some not included. The sample includes 90,000 to 110,000 clones, under 85% of them seen just once. For this clone: Its specificity is unknown.

The TCR originated in a middle-aged woman in good health and CMV-seropositive. Sequences were obtained from PBMCs.

CDR3 coding DNA: TGTGCCAGCAGCCCCCAGGGGAGCTCCTACGAGCAGTACTTC. The encoded protein is CASSPQGSSYEQYF. V and J are TRBV7-9 and TRBJ2-7; weak D call: TRBD1 (6 bases). V lost 5 bases, J lost 0 bases, and 11 bases lay in between. The CDR3 extends over 14 amino acids. Germline V gene lookup returns CDR1 SEHNR and CDR2 FQNEAQ (reference sequence).